Listed here are 29 T cell receptor beta chains from one sample, sequenced in a study of cytomegalovirus exposure and HLA in healthy donors. The PCR was carried out with 60 Vbeta primers and 13 Jbeta primers. Here immunoSEQ multiplex PCR was the method, and the copy in TCRdb shows in-frame clones only, minus some. The table lists around 100,000 clones, approximately 66% of them singletons, with 2.5% to 4% in the top ten. What was sequenced was PBMCs. These receptors originate from a woman between 45 and 65 years old in good health and CMV-seronegative.

This chain links TRBV4-1 with TRBJ1-4, with 7 positions matching TRBD1. J lost 3 bases, V lost 1 base, and 8 bases had no gene match. Germline V gene data show CDR1 as MGHRA and CDR2 as YSYEKL. This CDR3 has 17 amino acids. The DNA of the CDR3 is TGCGCCAGCAGCCAAGGATTCAGGGGGACGGCTAATGAAAAACTGTTTTTT. Its translation is CASSQGFRGTANEKLFF.

V usage is TRBV5-4 and J usage is TRBJ1-2, with TRBD1 matching over 7 bases. The V gene end was trimmed by 2 bases and the J gene end by 3 bases; junction bases not matched to a gene: 1. This CDR3 region has 13 residues. The germline V gene encodes CDR1 SGHNT and CDR2 YYREEE (reference sequence). This chain's CDR3 is CASSFDRDYGYTF. CDR3 in DNA: TGTGCCAGCAGCTTTGACAGGGACTATGGCTACACCTTC.

This chain links TRBV7-2 with TRBJ2-1, with a possible D match to TRBD2 (6 bases). The CDR3 has 13 amino acids. The V and J ends lost 1 base and 16 bases respectively, with 17 bases between them. Germline-derived CDR1 and CDR2 are SGHTA and FQGNSA. CDR3 sequence: CASSLGGSAGSFF. CDR3 sequence (DNA): TGTGCCAGCAGCTTAGGGGGGAGCGCGGGGAGTTTCTTC.

The V call is TRBV14, the J call TRBJ2-1, with 12 bases matching TRBD2. The CDR3 totals 18 residues. The V gene's germline CDR1 is SGHDN and CDR2 FVKESK. V gave up 4 bases and J gave up 7 bases; unmatched junction bases: 14. CDR3 protein: CASSLSLTSGRQMNEQFF. As DNA, the CDR3 is TGTGCCAGCAGCCTTTCGTTGACTAGCGGGAGACAGATGAATGAGCAGTTCTTC.

The gene calls are TRBV6-1 and TRBJ1-2; 7 bases align to TRBD1. Germline assignment: CDR1 MNHNS and CDR2 SASEGT. V trimming: 6 bases; J trimming: 0 bases; junction bases outside the gene matches: 7. CDR3 size: 15 residues. The CDR3: CASRETGAANYGYTF. The CDR3 bases are TGTGCCAGCAGGGAAACAGGGGCAGCTAACTATGGCTACACCTTC.

The chain links TRBV4-2 to TRBJ2-3, with D tentatively TRBD2 (6 bases). Germline V gene lookup returns CDR1 LGHNA and CDR2 YNFKEQ. Trimming left V 0 bases short and J 1 base short, with 23 bases between. The CDR3 length is 20 residues. The CDR3, as DNA: TGTGCCAGCAGCCAAGATCCCCCTAGTTCACCGGGACTCCGCACAGATACGCAGTATTTT. Amino acids: CASSQDPPSSPGLRTDTQYF.

The J gene is TRBJ2-3, the V gene TRBV27, with a possible D match to TRBD2 (6 bases). The V end was cut by 6 bases, the J end by 0 bases, with 10 bases between. The CDR3 is 14 amino acids. CDR1 is MNHEY, CDR2 SMNVEV, per germline (reference sequence). The CDR3 DNA is TGTGCCAGCAGGGTGGGAGGCAGCACAGATACGCAGTATTTT. This gives the protein CASRVGGSTDTQYF.

This chain links TRBV15 with TRBJ2-7, with 10 bases matching TRBD1. After removal of 1 base from V and 2 bases from J, the junction contained 5 bases not matched to a gene. Germline V CDR1 and CDR2: LNHNV, YYDKDF (reference sequence). The CDR3 extends over 16 amino acids. CDR3 coding DNA: TGTGCCACCAGCAGAGGGGGGGGGACAGGGGCCTACGAGCAGTACTTC. Its protein is CATSRGGGTGAYEQYF.

The chain couples TRBV19 to TRBJ1-4; 7 bases line up with TRBD1. The CDR3 runs to 18 residues. Germline V gene sequence: CDR1 LNHDA, CDR2 SQIVND (reference sequence). Trimming at V came to 3 bases and at J to 8 bases, leaving 18 bases not matched to a gene. The CDR3 loop reads CASSILLNTRQGGEKLFF. The CDR3 nucleotides read TGTGCCAGTAGTATTCTACTCAACACAAGGCAGGGGGGAGAAAAACTGTTTTTT.

The V call is TRBV28, the J call TRBJ2-1; 9 nucleotides line up with TRBD1. This CDR3 has 17 amino acids. The V and J ends lost 1 base and 8 bases, in that order; junction bases with no gene match: 12. Per the germline V gene, CDR1 is MDHEN and CDR2 is SYDVKM. The CDR3, as DNA: TGTGCCAGCAGTTTATATTCCGGGACAGGGTTGGGCGATGAGCAGTTCTTC. This translates into CASSLYSGTGLGDEQFF.

The chain joins TRBV6-5 to TRBJ2-5; 7 bases match TRBD1. The CDR3 contains 15 residues. The trim removed 0 bases at V and 2 bases at J, leaving 3 bases unmatched. CDR1 and CDR2 (germline): MNHEY, SVGAGI. CDR3 residues: CASSYSGDRQETQYF. CDR3 DNA: TGTGCCAGCAGTTACTCCGGGGACAGACAAGAGACCCAGTACTTC.

The chain couples TRBV6-5 to TRBJ2-7, with 10 bases fitting TRBD1. CDR3 length equals 15 residues. Trimming cost V 0 bases and J 3 bases; bases outside gene matches: 2. Germline-derived CDR1 and CDR2 are MNHEY and SVGAGI. The DNA for the CDR3 is TGTGCCAGCAGTTACTCGTGGGACAGGGGCTACGAGCAGTACTTC. This translates into CASSYSWDRGYEQYF.

The gene calls are TRBV5-1 and TRBJ2-7; tentatively, D is TRBD1 (6 bases). Germline CDR1 reads SGHRS; CDR2 reads YFSETQ. The CDR3 consists of 15 residues. Trimming shortened V by 3 bases and J by 0 bases, and 13 bases separated the two germline ends. The CDR3 coding sequence is TGCGCCAGCAGCTCCCACAGGGAAAACTCCTACGAGCAGTACTTC. It specifies CASSSHRENSYEQYF.

The rearrangement uses TRBV28 and TRBJ2-5; TRBD1 agrees at 7 bases. The CDR3 extends over 14 amino acids. Looked up from germline, CDR1 is MDHEN and CDR2 is SYDVKM. Trimming took 6 bases from V and 2 from J; bases not matched to a gene: 6. The CDR3 sequence is CASRAGDSQETQYF. CDR3 bases: TGTGCCAGCAGGGCTGGGGACAGTCAAGAGACCCAGTACTTC.

Worth noting for this clone: Additional DNA sequences in this sample encode the identical CDR3. The rearrangement joins TRBV9 to TRBJ2-7; 13 nucleotides agree with TRBD2. J gave up 3 bases and V 3 bases, and 3 bases lay outside the gene matches. Germline lookup yields CDR1 SGDLS and CDR2 YYNGEE. This CDR3 is built from 15 residues. The CDR3 region has the DNA TGTGCCAGCAGCGCAGGACTAGCGGGAGACTACGAGCAGTACTTC. Translating it yields CASSAGLAGDYEQYF.

The rearrangement links TRBV4-3 to TRBJ2-2; the D gene is possibly TRBD2 (6 bases). This CDR3 spans 18 amino acids. With 0 bases removed from V and 1 base from J, the gap between germline ends came to 15 bases. From germline, CDR1 is LGHNA and CDR2 YSLEER. CDR3 nucleotide sequence: TGCGCCAGCAGCCAAGAGGTTGTCAGTAGCGGGAACACCGGGGAGCTGTTTTTT. It codes for CASSQEVVSSGNTGELFF.

This clone was detected only a few times. V and J are TRBV7-8 and TRBJ2-2; TRBD2 is a possible D gene (5 bases). This CDR3 spans 13 amino acids. The germline V gene encodes CDR1 SGHVS and CDR2 FQNEAQ. Trimming shortened V by 5 bases and J by 7 bases, and 11 bases separated the two germline ends. CDR3: CASSRESLGELFF. In nucleotides, the CDR3 is TGTGCCAGCAGCCGGGAAAGCCTCGGGGAGCTGTTTTTT.

The chain carries TRBV18 and TRBJ2-3; D possibly corresponds to TRBD2 (5 bases). The germline V gene has CDR1 KGHSH and CDR2 LQKENI. The V gene lost 1 base and the J gene lost 2 bases, with 10 bases spanning the gap. The CDR3 has 15 amino acids. The CDR3 region is CASSPRAGYTDTQYF. CDR3 nucleotides: TGTGCCAGCTCACCACGGGCGGGTTACACAGATACGCAGTATTTT.

The V gene is TRBV2, the J gene TRBJ1-5, with 9 bases that match TRBD1. The CDR3 extends over 14 amino acids. The V and J ends lost 3 bases and 6 bases, in that order; junction bases with no gene match: 3. From germline, CDR1 is SNHLY and CDR2 FYNNEI. The CDR3 DNA sequence: TGTGCCAGCAGTGATGGGGACAGGGCTCAGCCCCAGCATTTT. This gives the protein CASSDGDRAQPQHF.

The chain's CDR3 is CASSPSEGVRLTEAFF. CDR3 sequence (DNA): TGCGCCAGCAGCCCAAGTGAAGGGGTTAGGCTCACTGAAGCTTTCTTT. The rearrangement uses TRBV5-1 and TRBJ1-1, with D maybe TRBD1 (5 bases). CDR1 SGHRS and CDR2 YFSETQ come from the germline V gene. Trimming left V 4 bases short and J 4 bases short, with 20 bases between. This CDR3 is 16 amino acids long.

The chain is built from TRBV7-9 and TRBJ1-4, with a tentative D call TRBD1 (5 bases). Trimming took off 2 bases at V and 0 bases at J, with 16 bases between the two ends. Per the germline V gene, CDR1 is SEHNR and CDR2 is FQNEAQ (reference sequence). The CDR3 contains 18 residues. This chain's CDR3 is CASSLKQGQSTTNEKLFF. Written as DNA, the CDR3 is TGTGCCAGCAGCTTAAAGCAGGGCCAGAGTACAACTAATGAAAAACTGTTTTTT.

This clone has only a few counts. This chain uses TRBV7-9 with TRBJ2-2; 7 nucleotides align to TRBD2. Unmatched junction bases numbered 7, after V lost 3 bases and J lost 6 bases. The CDR3 consists of 15 residues. Germline lookup yields CDR1 SEHNR and CDR2 FQNEAQ (reference sequence). The CDR3: CASSLGGAGAGELFF. CDR3 coding DNA: TGTGCCAGCAGCTTGGGAGGTGCGGGGGCCGGGGAGCTGTTTTTT.

The V and J genes are TRBV28 and TRBJ1-5, with 9 bases lining up with TRBD1. Per the germline V gene, CDR1 is MDHEN and CDR2 is SYDVKM. The CDR3 covers 15 residues. Trimming removed 2 bases from V and 7 bases from J; junction bases left unmatched: 6. CDR3 residues: CASSLGDRAGQPQHF. The CDR3 DNA follows: TGTGCCAGCAGTTTAGGGGACAGGGCAGGCCAGCCCCAGCATTTT.

The rearrangement joins TRBV7-2 to TRBJ1-6; D is perhaps TRBD1 (6 bases). V lost 5 bases to trimming and J lost 8 bases, with 16 bases between them. The CDR3 has 15 amino acids. The germline V gene encodes CDR1 SGHTA and CDR2 FQGNSA. The CDR3 DNA is TGTGCCAGCAGCGTAGGCAGGACAGTACATTCACCCCTCCACTTT. It yields the protein CASSVGRTVHSPLHF. The complete variable domain, with remaining parts taken from reference TRBV7-2 and TRBJ1-6, reads GAGVSQSPSNKVTEKGKDVELRCDPISGHTALYWYRQSLGQGLEFLIYFQGNSAPDKSGLPSDRFSAERTGGSVSTLTIQRTQQEDSAVYLCASSVGRTVHSPLHFGNGTRLTVT.

The sample holds a few counts of this clone. The V gene is TRBV6-6, the J gene TRBJ1-4; D gene ambiguous. V was pared by 7 bases and J by 4 bases, with 16 bases between. This CDR3 comprises 15 residues. CDR1 and CDR2 (germline): MNHNY, SVGAGI (reference sequence). The CDR3 reads CASNNGRALNEKLFF. The CDR3 DNA is TGTGCCAGCAACAACGGGCGGGCCCTTAATGAAAAACTGTTTTTT.

V is TRBV2 and J is TRBJ2-7, with TRBD1 matching 12 bases. Germline V gene sequence: CDR1 SNHLY, CDR2 FYNNEI. The CDR3 has 15 residues. With 6 bases clipped from V and 4 bases from J, the junction kept 7 bases outside the gene matches. CDR3 sequence (DNA): TGTGCCAGCAGCCTATCGGGACAGGGGGCATACGAGCAGTACTTC. Translation: CASSLSGQGAYEQYF.

V and J are TRBV27 and TRBJ1-2; possible D gene TRBD1, 5 bases. Per germline, CDR1 MNHEY and CDR2 SMNVEV (reference sequence). The CDR3 contains 14 residues. V gave up 6 bases and J gave up 4 bases, with 15 bases separating them. CDR3 coding DNA: TGTGCCAGCAGCTCGGGGGATCGGATCTATGGCTACACCTTC. It specifies CASSSGDRIYGYTF.

The rearrangement uses TRBV7-3 and TRBJ1-2; 8 nucleotides line up with TRBD1. Trimming cost V 2 bases and J 4 bases; bases outside gene matches: 0. The CDR3 covers 13 residues. Per the germline V gene, CDR1 is SGHTA and CDR2 is FQGTGA. The CDR3 DNA reads as TGTGCCAGCAGCTTAGACAGGGGCTATGGCTACACCTTC. It codes for CASSLDRGYGYTF.

This clone was counted between two and nine times. J is TRBJ1-6 and V is TRBV5-1; TRBD1 matches 8 bases. V dropped 0 bases and J dropped 12; count of bases not matched to a gene: 5. There are 14 residues in the CDR3. CDR1 and CDR2 (germline): SGHRS, YFSETQ. The CDR3 region is CASSLGAGGGPLHF. The CDR3 DNA follows: TGCGCCAGCAGCTTGGGGGCAGGGGGCGGACCCCTCCACTTT.